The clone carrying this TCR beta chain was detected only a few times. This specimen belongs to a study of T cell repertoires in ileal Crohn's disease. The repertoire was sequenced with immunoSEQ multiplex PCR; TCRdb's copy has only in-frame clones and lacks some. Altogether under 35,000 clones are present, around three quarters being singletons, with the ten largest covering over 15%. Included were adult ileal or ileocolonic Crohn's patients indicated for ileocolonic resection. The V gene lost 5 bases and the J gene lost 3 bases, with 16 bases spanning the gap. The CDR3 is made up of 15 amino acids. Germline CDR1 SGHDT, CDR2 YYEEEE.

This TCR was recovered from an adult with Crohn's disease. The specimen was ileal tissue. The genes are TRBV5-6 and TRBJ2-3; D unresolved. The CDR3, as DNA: TGTGCCAGCAGTCCTACGTCTAAGCCAACAGATACGCAGTATTTT. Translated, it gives CASSPTSKPTDTQYF.